This T cell receptor (beta chain) was sequenced in a study of T-cell reconstitution after alpha-beta-depleted transplantation in children. The TCRbeta library incorporated unique molecular identifiers. A single record per CDR3 protein comes from TCRdb applying MiXCR to the PCR reads. In the table there are about 600,000 distinct CDR3 sequences, more than 9% of which are singletons. The source material was PBMCs from the stem cell graft donor, sampled from the stem cell graft. This TCR derives from a human donor who donated a stem cell graft to a child with acute myeloid leukemia.

This chain's CDR3 is CASSPRNSATNEKLFF. As DNA, the CDR3 is TGTGCCAGCAGCCCCCGCAACAGTGCAACTAATGAAAAACTGTTTTTT. The V call is TRBV12-3 or TRBV12-4, the J call TRBJ1-4; D call uncertain. This CDR3 is 16 amino acids long. Trimming took off 6 bases at V and 0 bases at J, with 14 bases between the two ends.